This paragraph reports one T cell receptor (beta chain). The data were obtained in a study of blood T cell repertoires in COVID-19. Overall study context: Acute and convalescent COVID-19 specimens originated in the United States, Italy and Spain.

In the original analysis: Quantification of nucleated cells was approximated via reference gene primer amplification. Assay: immunoSEQ multiplex PCR; the TCRdb copy retains only in-frame clones and omits some. V and J calls and clone size come straight from that table; D and trimming were deduced from the DNA. The table records hundreds of thousands of clones, about 93% of them present only once. V lost 4 bases, J lost 3 bases, and 15 bases lay in between. CDR1 and CDR2 from the germline V gene are LGHNA and YSLEER. This CDR3 contains 15 residues. The receptor's source is a woman aged 18-35 years who had recovered from COVID-19. The chain carries TRBV4-3 and TRBJ1-1, with a weak D call TRBD1 (6 bases). What was sequenced was peripheral blood. For the CDR3, the DNA is TGCGCCAGCAGCCGTACTACAGGGTGGGACACTGAAGCTTTCTTT. Protein product: CASSRTTGWDTEAFF.